This T cell receptor beta chain was sequenced for a study of blood T cell repertoires in COVID-19. Produced via immunoSEQ multiplex PCR; TCRdb's table is partial and in-frame only. Of 110,000 to 150,000 clones listed, approximately 80% are singletons. Germline V gene sequence: CDR1 SGHRS, CDR2 YFSETQ. Between the trimmed V and J ends, which lost 0 bases and 1 base, there was a span of 11 bases. The CDR3 is made up of 17 amino acids. Sequenced input: peripheral blood. The sequence came from a woman aged 55-70 years with acute or convalescent COVID-19. This chain links TRBV5-1 with TRBJ2-6; maybe TRBD1 (6 bases). CDR3 sequence reads: CASSLASQGSGANVLTF. The CDR3 DNA follows: TGCGCCAGCAGCTTGGCTAGCCAGGGGTCTGGGGCCAACGTCCTGACTTTC.